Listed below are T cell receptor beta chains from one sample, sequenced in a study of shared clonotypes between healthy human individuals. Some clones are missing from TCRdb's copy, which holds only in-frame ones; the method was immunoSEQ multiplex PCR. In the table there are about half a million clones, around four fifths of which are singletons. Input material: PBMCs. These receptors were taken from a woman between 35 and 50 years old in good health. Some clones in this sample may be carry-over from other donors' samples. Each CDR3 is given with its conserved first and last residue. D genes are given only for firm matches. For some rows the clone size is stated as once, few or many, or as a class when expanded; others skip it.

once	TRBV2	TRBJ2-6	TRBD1	CASNPGTGVGANVLTF	TGTGCCAGCAATCCCGGGACAGGGGTAGGGGCCAACGTCCTGACTTTC
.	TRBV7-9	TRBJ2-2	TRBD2	CASSLRLAGVTGELFF	TGTGCCAGCAGCCTACGACTAGCGGGAGTGACCGGGGAGCTGTTTTTT
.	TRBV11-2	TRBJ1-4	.	CASSSGQRIYEKLFF	TGTGCCAGCAGCTCAGGACAGAGGATTTATGAAAAACTGTTTTTT
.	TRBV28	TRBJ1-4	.	CASSGSGGASNEKLFF	TGTGCCAGCAGTGGGTCTGGAGGCGCTTCTAATGAAAAACTGTTTTTT
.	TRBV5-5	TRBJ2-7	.	CASSSGLRVTYEQYF	TGTGCCAGCAGTTCAGGGTTAAGGGTCACCTACGAGCAGTACTTC
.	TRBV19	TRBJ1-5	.	CASSMGQGTQHF	TGTGCCAGTAGTATGGGTCAGGGCACCCAGCATTTT
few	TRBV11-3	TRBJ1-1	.	CASSSSQGPNTEAFF	TGTGCCAGCAGCTCCTCTCAGGGACCAAACACTGAAGCTTTCTTT
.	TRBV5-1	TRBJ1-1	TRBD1	CASSLLGTGNTEAFF	TGCGCCAGCAGCTTGCTAGGGACAGGGAACACTGAAGCTTTCTTT
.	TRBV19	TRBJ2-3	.	CASTDTSYPDTQYF	TGTGCCAGTACCGATACTAGCTACCCAGATACGCAGTATTTT
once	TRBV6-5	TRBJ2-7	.	CASSYRGLEYF	TGTGCCAGCAGTTACAGGGGATTGGAGTACTTC
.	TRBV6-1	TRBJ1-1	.	CASSPRSNTEAFF	TGTGCCAGCAGTCCGCGTTCGAACACTGAAGCTTTCTTT
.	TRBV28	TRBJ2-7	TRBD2	CASSGLAEVQYF	TGTGCCAGCAGCGGACTAGCCGAGGTGCAGTACTTC
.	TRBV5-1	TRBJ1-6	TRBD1	CASSLEWTGRSPLHF	TGCGCCAGCAGCTTGGAGTGGACAGGTCGTTCACCCCTCCACTTT
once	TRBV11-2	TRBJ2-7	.	CASSSTRGAHEQYF	TGTGCCAGCAGCTCCACCCGGGGCGCGCACGAGCAGTACTTC
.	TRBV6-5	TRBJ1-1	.	CASRDGATNTEAFF	TGTGCCAGCAGGGACGGAGCTACGAACACTGAAGCTTTCTTT
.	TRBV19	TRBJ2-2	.	CASSGSAAGTLGELFF	TGTGCCAGTAGTGGGTCCGCAGCGGGGACACTAGGGGAGCTGTTTTTT
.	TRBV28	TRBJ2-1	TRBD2	CASSSLGLAGARSYNEQFF	TGTGCCAGCAGTTCACTGGGACTAGCGGGAGCGCGCTCCTACAATGAGCAGTTCTTC
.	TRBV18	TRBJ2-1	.	CASSPRSGDNEQFF	TGTGCCAGCTCACCTCGGTCAGGGGACAATGAGCAGTTCTTC
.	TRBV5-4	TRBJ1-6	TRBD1	CASSRDRASPLHF	TGCGCCAGCAGCAGGGACAGGGCTTCACCCCTCCACTTT
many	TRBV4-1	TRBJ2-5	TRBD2	CASRSQTSGQETQYF	TGCGCCAGCAGATCACAAACTAGCGGGCAAGAGACCCAGTACTTC
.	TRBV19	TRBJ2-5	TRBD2	CASSIDPLAGKYF	TGTGCCAGTAGTATAGATCCGCTAGCGGGAAAGTACTTC
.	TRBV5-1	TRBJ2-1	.	CASSPGLRPVEVNEQFF	TGCGCCAGCAGCCCTGGACTACGACCTGTCGAAGTTAATGAGCAGTTCTTC
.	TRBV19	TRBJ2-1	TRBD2	CASNGTSLVGSYNEQFF	TGTGCCAGTAATGGGACTAGCCTCGTCGGCTCCTACAATGAGCAGTTCTTC
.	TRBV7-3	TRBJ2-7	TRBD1	CASSETGNDYEQYF	TGTGCCAGCAGCGAGACAGGGAATGATTACGAGCAGTACTTC
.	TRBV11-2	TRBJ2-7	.	CASSLRRQSSYEQYF	TGTGCCAGCAGCTTACGCAGACAGAGTTCCTACGAGCAGTACTTC
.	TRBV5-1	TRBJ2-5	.	CASSVDSLQETQYF	TGCGCCAGCAGCGTGGACTCGCTCCAAGAGACCCAGTACTTC
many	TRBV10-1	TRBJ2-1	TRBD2	CASSEKGGSGSNEQFF	TGCGCCAGCAGTGAGAAGGGCGGGAGCGGGTCCAATGAGCAGTTCTTC
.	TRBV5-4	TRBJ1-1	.	CASSLFREPKKAEAFF	TGTGCCAGCAGCTTGTTCAGAGAACCCAAGAAGGCTGAAGCTTTCTTT
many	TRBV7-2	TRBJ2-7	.	CASSILLWATKENEQYF	TGTGCCAGCAGCATCCTACTTTGGGCTACGAAAGAGAACGAGCAGTACTTC
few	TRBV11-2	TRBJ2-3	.	CASTPGRGRSTQYF	TGTGCCAGCACCCCCGGGAGAGGGAGGAGTACGCAGTATTTT
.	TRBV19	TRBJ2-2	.	CASRGTIGQGGTGELFF	TGTGCCAGTAGGGGCACGATAGGGCAGGGAGGCACCGGGGAGCTGTTTTTT
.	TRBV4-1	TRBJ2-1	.	CASSPSPGSGALSQQFF	TGCGCCAGCTCCCCCTCCCCGGGCTCTGGCGCCCTCTCCCAGCAGTTCTTC
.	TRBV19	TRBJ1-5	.	CASSNRAGNQPQHF	TGTGCCAGTAGTAACAGGGCTGGCAATCAGCCCCAGCATTTT
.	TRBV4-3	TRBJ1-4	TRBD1	CASSQDRQGGKLFF	TGCGCCAGCAGCCAAGATCGACAGGGTGGAAAACTGTTTTTT
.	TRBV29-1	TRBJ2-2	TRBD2	CSVATSGRGTGELFF	TGCAGCGTAGCGACTAGCGGGAGAGGCACCGGGGAGCTGTTTTTT
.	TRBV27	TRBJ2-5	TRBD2	CASSLSSGEGLGETQYF	TGTGCCAGCAGTTTATCGTCGGGGGAGGGATTGGGGGAGACCCAGTACTTC
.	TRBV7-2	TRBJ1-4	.	CASSLAGGGSNEKLFF	TGTGCCAGCAGCTTAGCTGGGGGAGGGTCGAATGAAAAACTGTTTTTT
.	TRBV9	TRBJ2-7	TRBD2	CASSVEEGGRAGEQYF	TGTGCCAGCAGCGTAGAAGAGGGCGGGAGGGCCGGCGAGCAGTACTTC
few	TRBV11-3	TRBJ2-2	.	CASSLLTGNTGELFF	TGTGCCAGCAGCTTATTGACAGGGAACACCGGGGAGCTGTTTTTT
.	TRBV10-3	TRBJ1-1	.	CASMPPGAEAFF	TGTGCCAGCATGCCGCCGGGAGCTGAAGCTTTCTTT
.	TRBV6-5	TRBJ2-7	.	CASSTGHYPYEQYF	TGTGCCAGCAGTACAGGGCATTACCCCTACGAGCAGTACTTC
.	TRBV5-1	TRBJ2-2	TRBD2	CASSLPGGTGELFF	TGCGCCAGCAGCTTACCGGGGGGCACCGGGGAGCTGTTTTTT
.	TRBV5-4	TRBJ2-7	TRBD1	CASSTNRGYEQYF	TGTGCCAGCAGCACAAACAGGGGTTACGAGCAGTACTTC
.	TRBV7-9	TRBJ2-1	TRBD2	CASSETGTSFRLEQFF	TGTGCCAGCAGCGAAACCGGGACTAGCTTCCGCCTTGAGCAGTTCTTC
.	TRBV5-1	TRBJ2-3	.	CASSLEGPPLTDTQYF	TGCGCCAGCAGCTTGGAGGGACCGCCTCTTACAGATACGCAGTATTTT
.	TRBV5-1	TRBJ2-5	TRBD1	CASSLAPGGGETQYF	TGCGCCAGCAGCTTGGCTCCAGGGGGCGGGGAGACCCAGTACTTC
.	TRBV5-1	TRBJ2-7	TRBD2	CASRLASGMYEQYF	TGCGCCAGCAGGTTGGCTAGCGGGATGTACGAGCAGTACTTC
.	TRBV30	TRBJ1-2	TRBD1	CAWSTGVPGYGYTF	TGTGCCTGGAGTACAGGGGTCCCAGGCTATGGCTACACCTTC
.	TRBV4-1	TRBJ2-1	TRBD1	CASSRGQGNYNEQFF	TGCGCCAGCAGCCGGGGACAGGGAAACTACAATGAGCAGTTCTTC
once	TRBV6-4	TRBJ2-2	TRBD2	CASSESASGNTGELFF	TGTGCCAGCAGTGAATCGGCTAGCGGGAACACCGGGGAGCTGTTTTTT
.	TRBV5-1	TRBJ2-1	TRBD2	CASSLGVAGGINEQFF	TGCGCCAGCAGCTTGGGGGTAGCGGGAGGGATAAATGAGCAGTTCTTC
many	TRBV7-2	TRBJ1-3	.	CASSFRVSSGNTIYF	TGTGCCAGCAGCTTTAGAGTTAGCTCTGGAAACACCATATATTTT
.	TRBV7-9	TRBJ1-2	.	CASSLRRGSTF	TGTGCCAGCAGCTTAAGGAGGGGTTCCACCTTC
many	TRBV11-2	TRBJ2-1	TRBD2	CASSLGRKIAGGSYNEQFF	TGTGCCAGCAGCTTAGGGAGGAAAATAGCGGGGGGATCCTACAATGAGCAGTTCTTC
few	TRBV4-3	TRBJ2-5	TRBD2	CASSQGGTSGRWETQYF	TGCGCCAGCAGCCAGGGCGGGACTAGCGGGAGATGGGAGACCCAGTACTTC
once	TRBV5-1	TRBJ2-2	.	CASSLSVSNTGELFF	TGCGCCAGCAGCTTGTCCGTGTCGAACACCGGGGAGCTGTTTTTT
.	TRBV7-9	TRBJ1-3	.	CASSLGPLTGGGNTIYF	TGTGCCAGCAGCTTAGGCCCTCTGACAGGAGGTGGAAACACCATATATTTT
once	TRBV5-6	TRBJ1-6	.	CASSSGPDSPLHF	TGTGCCAGCAGCTCCGGACCGGATTCACCCCTCCACTTT
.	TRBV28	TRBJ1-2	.	CASSLSGAVVNYGYTF	TGTGCCAGCAGTTTAAGTGGGGCAGTTGTTAACTATGGCTACACCTTC
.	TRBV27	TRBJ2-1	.	CASSLFLRDNEQFF	TGTGCCAGCAGTTTATTTTTGCGGGACAATGAGCAGTTCTTC